The clone carrying this T cell receptor beta chain was observed a single time. The target antigen is unknown. The data belong to a study of blood T cells in healthy people across ages. Study results and caveats: Donor CMV status was unknown, possibly confounding expanded clonotype changes.

Each donor supplied about 9.6 milliliters of peripheral blood. The authors ran a second PCR of roughly 6 to 11 cycles using a sample-barcoded 5' primer and a J-beta primer mix. TCRdb reprocessed the 5' RACE reads with MiXCR, giving one entry per CDR3 protein. The sample lists about 970,000 distinct CDR3 sequences, roughly 51% occurring once. The specimen sequenced was blood. The TCR was taken from a woman aged 55 to 70 in good health.

CDR3 DNA: TGTGCCAGCAGCAGATCCTTCCAAGGGGTAGCGGGGGAAGAGACCCAGTACTTC. Translation gives CASSRSFQGVAGEETQYF. The J gene is TRBJ2-5, the V gene TRBV21-1; TRBD2 is the table's D call, not checked against the DNA. TRBV21-1 represents a pseudogene. This CDR3 contains 18 residues.